This is a list of T cell receptor beta chains from one sample in a study of naive CD8 T cells in extremely preterm neonates. Here immunoSEQ multiplex PCR was the method, and the copy in TCRdb shows in-frame clones only, minus some. The repertoire holds about 4,000 clones, roughly 97% seen once, with around 0.73% in the top ten. The sequenced sample consisted of naive CD8+ T cells from blood. These receptor sequences come from a human donor in good health. Each CDR3 is given with its conserved first and last residue. The order of the fields is clone size, J gene, D gene, V gene, CDR3 protein, CDR3 DNA. D genes are given only for firm matches. Rows may omit the clone size; those that give it use once, few, many or a size class.

abundance: once; j_gene: TRBJ2-1; d_gene: .; v_gene: TRBV20-1; CDR3aa: CSVPRGNEQFF; CDR3nt: TGCAGTGTACCAAGGGGCAATGAGCAGTTCTTC
abundance: .; j_gene: TRBJ1-4; d_gene: .; v_gene: TRBV7-9; CDR3aa: CASSSRKGRYEKLFF; CDR3nt: TGTGCCAGCAGCTCCCGTAAAGGGAGGTATGAAAAACTGTTTTTT
abundance: .; j_gene: TRBJ1-4; d_gene: .; v_gene: TRBV19; CDR3aa: CASSGWGEEKLFF; CDR3nt: TGTGCCAGTAGTGGCTGGGGAGAAGAAAAACTGTTTTTT
abundance: once; j_gene: TRBJ1-5; d_gene: .; v_gene: TRBV2; CDR3aa: CASSERRTSNQPQHF; CDR3nt: TGTGCCAGCAGTGAGCGGAGGACTAGCAATCAGCCCCAGCATTTT
abundance: .; j_gene: TRBJ2-7; d_gene: TRBD1; v_gene: TRBV7-8; CDR3aa: CASSWEPTGGYEQYF; CDR3nt: TGTGCCAGCAGCTGGGAGCCGACAGGGGGCTACGAGCAGTACTTC
abundance: .; j_gene: TRBJ2-5; d_gene: TRBD2; v_gene: TRBV11-2; CDR3aa: CASSLGSTSGPLETQYF; CDR3nt: TGTGCCAGCAGCTTGGGATCCACTAGCGGTCCCTTGGAGACCCAGTACTTC
abundance: once; j_gene: TRBJ1-1; d_gene: TRBD1; v_gene: TRBV4-1; CDR3aa: CASSPSQGAYTEAFF; CDR3nt: TGCGCCAGCAGCCCTTCACAGGGGGCTTACACTGAAGCTTTCTTT
abundance: .; j_gene: TRBJ2-5; d_gene: .; v_gene: TRBV7-8; CDR3aa: CASSASRVGQETQYF; CDR3nt: TGTGCCAGCAGCGCGAGCAGGGTAGGGCAAGAGACCCAGTACTTC
abundance: .; j_gene: TRBJ2-1; d_gene: .; v_gene: TRBV7-2; CDR3aa: CASSGSGSSYNEQFF; CDR3nt: TGTGCCAGCAGCGGTAGCGGAAGCTCCTACAATGAGCAGTTCTTC
abundance: .; j_gene: TRBJ1-1; d_gene: .; v_gene: TRBV9; CDR3aa: CASSPRGGITEAFF; CDR3nt: TGTGCCAGCAGCCCGAGGGGGGGGATCACTGAAGCTTTCTTT
abundance: .; j_gene: TRBJ2-1; d_gene: TRBD1; v_gene: TRBV9; CDR3aa: CASSAGGQPTPGNEQFF; CDR3nt: TGTGCCAGCAGCGCAGGGGGACAGCCGACTCCTGGGAATGAGCAGTTCTTC
abundance: .; j_gene: TRBJ2-7; d_gene: TRBD1; v_gene: TRBV13; CDR3aa: CASSSDRGNEQYF; CDR3nt: TGTGCCAGCAGCTCGGACAGGGGAAACGAGCAGTACTTC
abundance: .; j_gene: TRBJ1-5; d_gene: TRBD1; v_gene: TRBV15; CDR3aa: CATSRAPGTVNQPQHF; CDR3nt: TGTGCCACCAGCAGAGCTCCCGGGACAGTCAATCAGCCCCAGCATTTT
abundance: .; j_gene: TRBJ2-7; d_gene: TRBD2; v_gene: TRBV4-1; CDR3aa: CASSQESGGYEQYF; CDR3nt: TGCGCCAGCAGCCAAGAAAGCGGGGGATACGAGCAGTACTTC
abundance: .; j_gene: TRBJ2-1; d_gene: TRBD2; v_gene: TRBV28; CDR3aa: CASSLPLRGIDEQFF; CDR3nt: TGTGCCAGCAGTTTACCCTTGCGGGGGATCGATGAGCAGTTCTTC
abundance: .; j_gene: TRBJ2-3; d_gene: .; v_gene: TRBV7-9; CDR3aa: CASSSAGITDTQYF; CDR3nt: TGTGCCAGCAGTTCAGCCGGGATCACAGATACGCAGTATTTT
abundance: .; j_gene: TRBJ2-1; d_gene: .; v_gene: TRBV29-1; CDR3aa: CSVEDDSSYNEQFF; CDR3nt: TGCAGCGTTGAAGACGACAGTTCCTACAATGAGCAGTTCTTC
abundance: .; j_gene: TRBJ1-1; d_gene: TRBD1; v_gene: TRBV7-3; CDR3aa: CASSLTGQGNTEAFF; CDR3nt: TGTGCCAGCAGCTTAACGGGACAGGGAAACACTGAAGCTTTCTTT
abundance: .; j_gene: TRBJ2-1; d_gene: .; v_gene: TRBV6-1; CDR3aa: CASSVGGPRDNEQFF; CDR3nt: TGTGCCAGCAGTGTTGGGGGCCCTCGGGACAATGAGCAGTTCTTC
abundance: .; j_gene: TRBJ2-1; d_gene: TRBD2; v_gene: TRBV6-4; CDR3aa: CASNFMGAGGPQNEQFF; CDR3nt: TGTGCCAGTAACTTCATGGGGGCGGGGGGGCCGCAGAATGAGCAGTTCTTC
abundance: .; j_gene: TRBJ1-2; d_gene: .; v_gene: TRBV5-6; CDR3aa: CASSPKPGSNYGYTF; CDR3nt: TGTGCCAGCAGCCCCAAGCCGGGATCTAACTATGGCTACACCTTC
abundance: .; j_gene: TRBJ2-1; d_gene: TRBD1; v_gene: TRBV7-6; CDR3aa: CASSLGLRDRPAEQFF; CDR3nt: TGTGCCAGCAGCTTAGGTCTGCGGGACAGGCCGGCTGAGCAGTTCTTC
abundance: .; j_gene: TRBJ1-4; d_gene: .; v_gene: TRBV9; CDR3aa: CASSAHSERDEKLFF; CDR3nt: TGTGCCAGCAGCGCCCACAGTGAGAGGGATGAAAAACTGTTTTTT
abundance: .; j_gene: TRBJ2-5; d_gene: TRBD1; v_gene: TRBV7-2; CDR3aa: CASSLRDRDLPETQYF; CDR3nt: TGTGCCAGCAGCTTAAGGGACAGGGACCTCCCGGAGACCCAGTACTTC
abundance: .; j_gene: TRBJ2-1; d_gene: .; v_gene: TRBV4-2; CDR3aa: CASSQVGERRNEQFF; CDR3nt: TGTGCCAGCAGCCAAGTCGGGGAGCGCCGCAATGAGCAGTTCTTC
abundance: .; j_gene: TRBJ2-2; d_gene: TRBD1; v_gene: TRBV27; CDR3aa: CASSLPQGTAEELFF; CDR3nt: TGTGCCAGCAGCCTGCCACAGGGGACGGCAGAGGAGCTGTTTTTT
abundance: .; j_gene: TRBJ1-2; d_gene: .; v_gene: TRBV7-9; CDR3aa: CASSSTQGTLNYGYTF; CDR3nt: TGTGCCAGCAGCTCGACACAGGGAACCCTTAACTATGGCTACACCTTC
abundance: once; j_gene: TRBJ2-1; d_gene: TRBD2; v_gene: TRBV6-4; CDR3aa: CASSETAGGLDEQFF; CDR3nt: TGTGCCAGCAGTGAAACGGCGGGGGGTCTGGATGAGCAGTTCTTC
abundance: .; j_gene: TRBJ2-1; d_gene: TRBD1; v_gene: TRBV25-1; CDR3aa: CASAGDRVGNEQFF; CDR3nt: TGTGCCAGCGCGGGGGACAGGGTGGGCAATGAGCAGTTCTTC